Sequencing of this TCR beta chain was carried out in a study of blood T cell repertoires in COVID-19. Study-wide background: COVID-19 samples from acute and convalescent phases originated in the United States, Italy and Spain.

The method was immunoSEQ multiplex PCR; TCRdb's version includes in-frame clones alone and lacks a portion of them. This table has 18,000 or so clones, roughly 93% appearing once. Trimming removed 3 bases at V and 1 base at J, with 12 bases between. Germline lookup yields CDR1 LNHDA and CDR2 SQIVND (reference sequence). The CDR3 contains 15 residues. The chain employs TRBV19 and TRBJ1-1, with D hard to call. Specimen: peripheral blood. This receptor was obtained from a woman between 50 and 59 years old with active COVID-19. The CDR3 protein is CASSIIYARNTEAFF. CDR3 sequence (DNA): TGTGCCAGTAGTATTATATATGCGAGGAACACTGAAGCTTTCTTT.